Below, 12 T cell receptor beta chains from the same sample are listed, as sequenced in a study of blood T cell repertoires in COVID-19. Measured with immunoSEQ multiplex PCR; TCRdb has only the in-frame clones, and not every one. The table records about 210,000 clones, about 81% of them present only once. The sequenced sample was PBMCs or T cells enriched from blood (not recorded which). All receptors derive from a man aged 40-50 years who had recovered from COVID-19.

Regarding this clone: Other DNA sequences of this sample code for an identical CDR3. The chain carries TRBV9 and TRBJ1-2; 9 bases are shared with TRBD1. Germline assignment: CDR1 SGDLS and CDR2 YYNGEE. The CDR3 is 15 amino acids. The trim removed 0 bases at V and 1 base at J, leaving 1 base unmatched. CDR3 nucleotide sequence: TGTGCCAGCAGCGTAGGGGGACAGGGTAACTATGGCTACACCTTC. Translation: CASSVGGQGNYGYTF.

This sequence joins TRBV29-1 and TRBJ2-3, with 8 positions matching TRBD2. CDR1 is SQVTM and CDR2 is ANQGSEA in the germline V gene. The J segment lost 1 base and the V segment lost 5 bases, leaving 5 bases of the junction unmatched. The CDR3 runs to 14 residues. CDR3 sequence: CSVSTSARTDTQYF. For the CDR3, the DNA is TGCAGCGTTTCGACTAGCGCCCGCACAGATACGCAGTATTTT.

V usage is TRBV30 and J usage is TRBJ1-2; TRBD1 matches 9 bases. CDR1 is GTSNPN, CDR2 SVGIG, per germline (reference sequence). This CDR3 comprises 13 residues. V lost 3 bases and J lost 7; bases outside the gene matches: 6. The CDR3 coding sequence is TGTGCCTGGAGCGCCTCGACAGGGGGTGGCTACACCTTC. It translates to CAWSASTGGGYTF.

This chain connects TRBV2 to TRBJ2-2; D unclear. CDR3 size: 14 residues. Trimming pared 7 bases from V and 6 bases from J, leaving 15 bases between. Germline CDR1 and CDR2: SNHLY and FYNNEI. This chain's CDR3 is CASKYSSRAGELFF. CDR3 coding DNA: TGTGCCAGCAAGTACTCGAGTAGAGCCGGGGAGCTGTTTTTT. Using reference TRBV2 and TRBJ2-2 for the parts outside the CDR3, the full variable domain is EPEVTQTPSHQVTQMGQEVILRCVPISNHLYFYWYRQILGQKVEFLVSFYNNEISEKSEIFDDQFSVERPDGSNFTLKIRSTKLEDSAMYFCASKYSSRAGELFFGEGSRLTVL.

This clone occurred many times. The chain joins TRBV9 to TRBJ2-2; 8 bases map to TRBD1. Germline V gene lookup returns CDR1 SGDLS and CDR2 YYNGEE. This CDR3 has 15 residues. V trimming: 4 bases; J trimming: 1 base; junction bases outside the gene matches: 3. CDR3 bases: TGTGCCAGCAGCCCAGGACAGGGGAACACCGGGGAGCTGTTTTTT. Its translation is CASSPGQGNTGELFF.

The rearrangement uses TRBV7-2 and TRBJ1-1, with a possible D match to TRBD1 (5 bases). V lost 4 bases and J 0 bases, leaving 15 bases between the germline ends. The CDR3 runs 16 residues. CDR1 and CDR2 from the germline V gene are SGHTA and FQGNSA. This chain's CDR3 is CASSSAVRDLNTEAFF. The DNA for the CDR3 is TGTGCCAGCAGCTCGGCCGTGCGGGACTTGAACACTGAAGCTTTCTTT. The complete variable domain, with remaining parts taken from reference TRBV7-2 and TRBJ1-1, reads GAGVSQSPSNKVTEKGKDVELRCDPISGHTALYWYRQSLGQGLEFLIYFQGNSAPDKSGLPSDRFSAERTGGSVSTLTIQRTQQEDSAVYLCASSSAVRDLNTEAFFGQGTRLTVV.

V usage is TRBV3-1 (or the pseudogene TRBV3-2) and J usage is TRBJ1-6; TRBD1 aligns across 8 bases. Losses at the gene ends were 4 bases for V and 6 bases for J; bases not matched to a gene: 11. The germline V gene encodes CDR1 LGHDT and CDR2 YNNKEL (reference sequence). CDR3 length: 17 residues. CDR3 sequence (DNA): TGTGCCAGCAGCCGAAAACGAGGACAGGGTGGTAATTCACCCCTCCACTTT. Translated, it gives CASSRKRGQGGNSPLHF.

The genes are TRBV18 and TRBJ1-2; D perhaps matches TRBD1 (5 bases). The V end was cut by 3 bases, the J end by 0 bases, with 17 bases between. The CDR3 spans 17 residues. Germline loops: CDR1 KGHSH, CDR2 LQKENI. CDR3 sequence: CASSPVSGGEANYGYTF. The DNA for the CDR3 is TGTGCCAGCTCACCGGTATCGGGGGGAGAGGCTAACTATGGCTACACCTTC.

The rearrangement uses TRBV5-4 and TRBJ2-7, with unresolved D. Germline lookup yields CDR1 SGHNT and CDR2 YYREEE (reference sequence). Trimming cost V 2 bases and J 4 bases, with 13 bases left between them. The CDR3 is 14 residues long. CDR3 coding DNA: TGTGCCAGCAGCTTTCGTCAGACTCCTTACGAGCAGTACTTC. Protein sequence: CASSFRQTPYEQYF. The variable domain in full, with the rest retrieved from reference TRBV5-4 and TRBJ2-7, is ETGVTQSPTHLIKTRGQQVTLRCSSQSGHNTVSWYQQALGQGPQFIFQYYREEENGRGNFPPRFSGLQFPNYSSELNVNALELDDSALYLCASSFRQTPYEQYFGPGTRLTVT.

A few counts support this clone. The genes are TRBV5-4 and TRBJ2-3, with no clear D. The germline V and J ends were trimmed by 0 bases and 4 bases, with 6 bases remaining between them. Germline values: CDR1 SGHNT, CDR2 YYREEE (reference sequence). This CDR3 comprises 13 residues. CDR3 loop: CASSLDRPDTQYF. Here the CDR3 DNA reads TGTGCCAGCAGCTTGGACAGACCAGATACGCAGTATTTT.

The V gene is TRBV5-1, the J gene TRBJ1-4; 7 positions match TRBD1. Germline lookup yields CDR1 SGHRS and CDR2 YFSETQ. The CDR3 sequence is 15 residues long. V lost 4 bases, J lost 4 bases, and 7 bases stayed unmatched. CDR3 sequence: CASSLGTANNEKLFF. CDR3 nucleotides: TGCGCCAGCAGCCTCGGGACAGCGAATAATGAAAAACTGTTTTTT.

The rearrangement links TRBV27 to TRBJ1-6; D is unclear. Trimming removed 6 bases at V and 10 bases at J, with 22 bases between. There are 16 residues in the CDR3. CDR1 is MNHEY, CDR2 SMNVEV, per germline (reference sequence). In DNA, the CDR3 is TGTGCCAGCAGCCGGAGGGCTGGGTCCGTGTACTCACCCCTCCACTTT. It yields the protein CASSRRAGSVYSPLHF.